A single sample is the source of the 11 T cell receptor beta chains below, sequenced in a study of T cells in Graves' hyperthyroidism and ophthalmopathy. It was RNA transcripts that yielded the amplified TCR beta CDR3 regions. RT-PCR in the first round (using the HTBI primer set) targeted the TCR CDR3. MiXCR was run by TCRdb on the multiplex PCR reads, yielding one entry per CDR3 protein. The table has around 600,000 distinct CDR3 sequences, 14% seen once. The sample taken for sequencing was blood. The origin of the receptors is a woman aged 18-29 years with Graves' ophthalmopathy.

This clonotype was seen ten or more times. The gene calls are TRBV27 and TRBJ1-1; possible D gene TRBD1, 5 bases. There are 13 residues in the CDR3. Trimming removed 3 bases at V and 5 bases at J, with 10 bases between. Germline loops: CDR1 MNHEY, CDR2 SMNVEV (reference sequence). The CDR3 protein is CASSLGGGTEAFF. The CDR3 DNA reads as TGTGCCAGCAGTTTGGGGGGTGGGACTGAAGCTTTCTTT.

Concerning this clonotype itself: This may arise from a read error, as a much more abundant clone is one base away. This chain uses TRBV5-1 with TRBJ2-4; the match to TRBD1 covers 10 bases. Germline CDR1 is SGHRS and CDR2 is YFSETQ. The CDR3 runs 16 residues. The CDR3 sequence: CASSPGQGMVKSIQYF. CDR3 DNA: TGCGCCAGCAGCCCGGGACAGGGGATGGTCAAAAGCATTCAGTACTTC.

This clonotype was observed many times. V and J are TRBV3-1 and TRBJ2-1; no definite D call. Trimming took off 0 bases at V and 4 bases at J, with 13 bases between the two ends. Germline V CDR1 and CDR2: LGHDT, YNNKEL (reference sequence). The CDR3 has 16 residues. CDR3 sequence: CASSQETSQTYNEQFF. The CDR3 DNA sequence: TGTGCCAGCAGCCAAGAGACATCACAAACTTACAATGAGCAGTTCTTC.

The chain couples TRBV12-3 or TRBV12-4 to TRBJ2-5; no clear D. The CDR3 length is 15 residues. V was shortened by 3 bases and J by 5 bases, with 16 bases between the two germline ends. For the CDR3, the DNA is TGTGCCAGCAGTTTTGTCGGTGAAAGTAGGGAGACCCAGTACTTC. It codes for CASSFVGESRETQYF.

This clonotype was detected ten times or more. A junction boundary mismatches the germline segment, possibly from a read error. J is TRBJ1-1 and V is TRBV5-1; the D is unclear. The CDR3 runs to 16 residues. Germline V gives CDR1 SGHRS, CDR2 YFSETQ. CDR3: CASILAVSWGNTEAFF. CDR3 coding DNA: TGCGCCAGCATCTTGGCGGTCAGTTGGGGGAACACTGAAGCTTTCTTT. Using reference TRBV5-1 and TRBJ1-1 for the parts outside the CDR3, the full variable domain is KAGVTQTPRYLIKTRGQQVTLSCSPISGHRSVSWYQQTPGQGLQFLFEYFSETQRNKGNFPGRFSGRQFSNSRSEMNVSTLELGDSALYLCASILAVSWGNTEAFFGQGTRLTVV.

A few counts support this clonotype. This chain links TRBV5-8 with TRBJ2-6; TRBD1 matches 9 bases. V was clipped by 4 bases and J by 1 base; unmatched bases: 9. CDR1 SGHTS and CDR2 YDEGEE come from the germline V gene. CDR3 size: 18 residues. CDR3 nucleotide sequence: TGTGCCAGCAGCGTTCCCGGGACAGGGAGGTCTGGGGCCAACGTCCTGACTTTC. Translation gives CASSVPGTGRSGANVLTF. Supplemented by reference TRBV5-8 and TRBJ2-6, the full variable domain reads EAGVTQSPTHLIKTRGQQATLRCSPISGHTSVYWYQQALGLGLQFLLWYDEGEERNRGNFPPRFSGRQFPNYSSELNVNALELEDSALYLCASSVPGTGRSGANVLTFGAGSRLTVL.

The chain couples TRBV4-1 to TRBJ1-1, with no clear D. Trimming pared 1 base from V and 5 bases from J, leaving 8 bases between. CDR3 length: 13 amino acids. Germline assignment: CDR1 MGHRA and CDR2 YSYEKL. The CDR3 DNA sequence: TGCGCCAGCAGCCAAGTAGAACAGACTGAAGCTTTCTTT. It yields the protein CASSQVEQTEAFF.

This clonotype has ten or more counts. The chain links TRBV6-1 to TRBJ2-3; TRBD2 agrees at 7 bases. This CDR3 has 16 residues. V lost 6 bases to trimming and J lost 6 bases; unmatched junction nucleotides: 15. CDR1 is MNHNS and CDR2 is SASEGT in the germline V gene. This chain's CDR3 is CASSPPSVGGQDTQYF. The CDR3 region has the DNA TGTGCCAGCAGCCCCCCTAGTGTGGGAGGGCAGGATACGCAGTATTTT.

This clonotype has ten or more counts. V and J are TRBV11-2 and TRBJ1-1; 9 bases are a match to TRBD1. The CDR3 is 15 residues long. Germline V CDR1 and CDR2: SGHAT, FQNNGV. Trimming took 3 bases from V and 3 from J; bases not matched to a gene: 5. CDR3 loop: CASSFRTGEDTEAFF. The CDR3 DNA reads TGTGCCAGCAGCTTCAGGACAGGGGAGGACACTGAAGCTTTCTTT.

This clonotype has ten or more counts. The rearrangement joins TRBV12-3 or TRBV12-4 to TRBJ2-2; D is uncertain. The CDR3 sequence is 16 residues long. V shed 6 bases and J shed 4 bases, with 18 bases lying between them. CDR3 loop: CASRLRWGQATGELFF. CDR3 bases: TGTGCCAGCAGGTTGCGTTGGGGTCAGGCCACCGGGGAGCTGTTTTTT.

This clonotype was seen at least ten times. This rearrangement joins TRBV27 to TRBJ1-1; D gene uncertain. This CDR3 comprises 13 residues. V lost 2 bases to trimming and J lost 5 bases, with 9 bases between them. CDR1 and CDR2 (germline): MNHEY, SMNVEV (reference sequence). In DNA form, the CDR3 reads TGTGCCAGCAGTTTAAAGGCGGCAACTGAAGCTTTCTTT. The encoded protein is CASSLKAATEAFF.